The clone carrying this T cell receptor beta chain was observed a single time. The sample is drawn from a study of blood T cell repertoires in COVID-19. Germline lookup yields CDR1 SGHVS and CDR2 FQNEAQ. The CDR3 contains 14 residues. Between the trimmed V and J ends, which lost 2 bases and 2 bases, there was a span of 10 bases. Profiling relied on immunoSEQ multiplex PCR, and the TCRdb table lists in-frame clones only, not all of them. The sample includes roughly 120,000 clones, roughly 80% seen only once; the top ten take roughly 1.8%. The chain carries TRBV7-8 and TRBJ2-7; D may be TRBD1 (5 bases). This TCR derives from a man in his 70s with acute or convalescent COVID-19. Material: peripheral blood. The CDR3 is CASSLRRQPYEQYF. DNA for the CDR3: TGTGCCAGCAGCTTAAGAAGACAGCCCTACGAGCAGTACTTC.